This T cell receptor (beta chain) was identified during a study of CD4 T cells in relation to SARS-CoV-2 and coronaviruses (dated by TCRdb to the early 2020s). Background for the entire study: Shared crossreactive spike epitopes were mapped to their HLA restriction using patient-derived lymphoblastoid cell lines. Memory CD4+ T cell crossreactivity between SARS-CoV-2 and common cold coronavirus spike proteins was assessed at the TCR clonotype level in the study. The Adaptive Biotechnologies TCR-sequencing kit was used for samples from a few pre-COVID donors and for the naive versus memory experiments, whereas the other data were Illumina-based. A different TCR-beta assay, based on Illumina, was used to sequence expansion assays from other donors in the study. Broader findings and caveats from the paper: Because no donor provided both pre-pandemic and post-infection samples, tracing the source of pre-existing responses was limited. Memory CD4+ clonotypes crossrecognizing SARS-CoV-2 and at least one common cold coronavirus spike were found in 55% to 70% of donors. Naive versus memory sequencing indicated the assay detects memory recall responses rather than primary responses primed during culture. Significantly weaker SARS-CoV-2-driven expansion was shown by crossreactive clones than by monoreactive clones, consistent with antigenic imprinting. Crossreactivity analysis centred on spike protein, so crossreactivity against other viral proteins was not assessed. The study was limited by small numbers of patients and tested TCRs.

CD4+ T cells from unexposed donors were collected before the COVID-19 pandemic (2011-2018). Naive and memory CD4+ T cells were separated from cryopreserved PBMCs by first enriching for CD4 and then performing EasySep naive CD4+ T cell enrichment. Leukapheresis product for the unexposed donors was purchased commercially. Ficoll-Paque PLUS gradient centrifugation was used to isolate PBMCs from either whole blood or leukapheresis product. PBMCs were either cryopreserved at -140°C or used fresh in the expansion assay. The QIAamp Micro DNA Kit was used to extract genomic DNA from the CD4+ T cells. About this clone itself: Its recognized antigen is unknown. No per-base quality is available; no much larger clone lies one base away.

The CDR1 and CDR2 encoded by the germline V gene are SGDLS and YYNGEE. The CDR3 contains 14 residues, cysteine and phenylalanine counted. The kept DNA is CDR3 alone, 42 bases in frame from the first base. V is pared back by 0 bases and J by 7 bases, with 13 bases lying between the germline termini. Uncultured naive and memory CD4+ T cell DNA received deep-resolution immunoSEQ TCR-beta sequencing. As for how the authors treated the data: During preprocessing, nonproductive sequences were removed, along with CDR3s that did not begin with C, did not end with F or W, or were shorter than 7 amino acids. Cultured and uncultured naive and memory CD4+ repertoires were searched for previously identified spike- and CEF-reactive CDR3s. CDR3 homology was measured as pairwise Levenshtein distance, computed with the stringdist R package after trimming three terminal residues from each end. In its TCRdb copy, this immuneACCESS table keeps in-frame sequences only and misses some clones. Where compared with another copy, unresolved V genes explain less than half of these, and the others have no known cause. V, J and clone size are those of that table, while D and trimming were read from the DNA. The sample data list 60,000 to 75,000 clones, and 85% to 95% of these were observed just once. Jointly, the top ten make up under 0.3% of the sample.

The TCR was taken from a human donor in good health. The V and J genes are TRBV9 and TRBJ1-2; the best D guess is TRBD1, with 6 bases matching. Material: naive CD4+ T cells from PBMCs. Read against the paper, the sample's cell subset or site label means: naive CD4+ T cells isolated by negative enrichment. This receptor has the CDR3 CASSVVPGEGGYTF. The nucleotides read TGTGCCAGCAGCGTAGTACCAGGGGAGGGTGGCTACACCTTC.